This is a list of T cell receptor beta chains from one sample in a study of blood T cell repertoires in COVID-19. Clones were sequenced by immunoSEQ multiplex PCR, and TCRdb holds only the in-frame ones, with some missing. The sample shows approximately 46,000 clones, approximately 80% of them seen only once. Sequencing input: peripheral blood. These receptors were obtained from a man of 80 years or more with acute or convalescent COVID-19. The CDR3 runs from the conserved cysteine through the conserved F or W. The D gene is left open where the match is weak. Clone size is not always given. Where it is, it says once, few, many or a class for expanded clones.

v_gene	abundance	d_gene	j_gene	CDR3nt	CDR3aa
TRBV7-3	.	.	TRBJ2-2	TGTGCCAGCAGCTTAGTGGCAAACACCGGGGAGCTGTTTTTT	CASSLVANTGELFF
TRBV15	few	.	TRBJ2-7	TGTGCCACCAGGGGGGGGCGGGAGCGCGAGCAGTACTTC	CATRGGREREQYF
TRBV12-5	once	.	TRBJ1-1	TGTGCTAGTGGTCCGGAGAGTTGGGGGGGCCGGGACACTGAAGCTTTCTTT	CASGPESWGGRDTEAFF
TRBV6-5	.	.	TRBJ1-1	TGTGCCAGCAGGTATAAGGGGCACACTGAAGCTTTCTTT	CASRYKGHTEAFF
TRBV27	few	TRBD2	TRBJ2-1	TGTGCCAGCAGTTTTTTAGGACTAGCGTCGGACAATGAGCAGTTCTTC	CASSFLGLASDNEQFF
TRBV18	.	TRBD1	TRBJ1-5	TGTGCCAGCTCACCGCAACAGGGGTCCAATCAGCCCCAGCATTTT	CASSPQQGSNQPQHF
TRBV7-2	.	.	TRBJ2-5	TGTGCCAGCAGCTTTTCGGCGGGATGGGGTGGGGAGACCCAGTACTTC	CASSFSAGWGGETQYF
TRBV6-5	.	.	TRBJ2-2	TGTGCCAGCAGTTACTCCCAGAACACCGGGGAGCTGTTTTTT	CASSYSQNTGELFF
TRBV2	.	TRBD1	TRBJ2-3	TGTGCCAGCAGCGCCGAACAGGTGGGGACAGGGGTAGATACGCAGTATTTT	CASSAEQVGTGVDTQYF
TRBV9	.	.	TRBJ2-5	TGTGCCAGCAGCGTAGCTAGTGGCAGTACATTGGAGACCCAGTACTTC	CASSVASGSTLETQYF
TRBV27	.	TRBD1	TRBJ2-2	TGTGCCAGCAGTTTATTAGGGGACAGGGGCACCGGGGAGCTGTTTTTT	CASSLLGDRGTGELFF
TRBV6-1	.	.	TRBJ1-6	TGTGCCAGCAGTGAAGCGGAGGTTGGCAATTCACCCCTCCACTTT	CASSEAEVGNSPLHF
TRBV28	.	TRBD2	TRBJ2-1	TGTGCCAGCAGTTCCCCCCGAGGCGGGAGAAATAGAGATGAGCAGTTCTTC	CASSSPRGGRNRDEQFF
TRBV10-3	.	TRBD2	TRBJ2-7	TGTGCCACCAAAGGGCCTAGCGGGATCTACGAGCAGTACTTC	CATKGPSGIYEQYF
TRBV7-9	.	.	TRBJ1-3	TGTGCCAGCAGCCAGCTGGCCCGTAGCGGAAACACCATATATTTT	CASSQLARSGNTIYF
TRBV5-6	.	.	TRBJ2-4	TGTGCCAGCAGCTTGGAAACTAGAGCGTCGAACATTCAGTACTTC	CASSLETRASNIQYF
TRBV2	.	TRBD2	TRBJ2-1	TGTGCCAGCAGCCTACTAGCGTGGAGCTTGGATGAGCAGTTCTTC	CASSLLAWSLDEQFF
TRBV25-1	.	TRBD2	TRBJ2-3	TGTGCCAGCATCCCCCCCAGCGGGGTCACAGATACGCAGTATTTT	CASIPPSGVTDTQYF
TRBV2	few	.	TRBJ2-7	TGTGCCAGCACCCCGGTGGAGAACTACGAGCAGTACTTC	CASTPVENYEQYF
TRBV28	.	TRBD2	TRBJ2-3	TGTGCCAGCAGTTTTAGCGGGAGGGCAGATACGCAGTATTTT	CASSFSGRADTQYF
TRBV3-1/TRBV3-2	.	TRBD1	TRBJ1-1	TGTGCCAGCAGCTGGGACAGGGGCCTAGGAGCTTTCTTT	CASSWDRGLGAFF
TRBV18	.	.	TRBJ2-1	TGTGCCAGCTCACCAAGGCAGGGGCGGTCGGATGAGCAGTTCTTC	CASSPRQGRSDEQFF
TRBV10-2	.	TRBD1	TRBJ2-7	TGCGCCAGCAGCTCCAATAACAGGGGCACCTACGAGCAGTACTTC	CASSSNNRGTYEQYF
TRBV6-6	few	TRBD2	TRBJ2-1	TGTGCCAGCACCTTTAACCCTAGCGGGAGCAGTGAGCAGTTCTTC	CASTFNPSGSSEQFF
TRBV28	once	TRBD2	TRBJ2-5	TGTGCCAGCAGTTCCTCGACTAGCGTGGGTGGAGAGACCCAGTACTTC	CASSSSTSVGGETQYF
TRBV7-9	.	TRBD2	TRBJ2-1	TGTGCCAGCAGCCCTACTAGCGGAGCCGACAATGAGCAGTTCTTC	CASSPTSGADNEQFF
TRBV29-1	.	.	TRBJ1-6	TGCAGCGTTGAAGGCCAGGGCAATTCACCCCTCCACTTT	CSVEGQGNSPLHF
TRBV3-1/TRBV3-2	.	.	TRBJ1-3	TGTGCCAGCAGCCAAGACCCGGGACTATTCTCTGGAAACACCATATATTTT	CASSQDPGLFSGNTIYF
TRBV4-2	.	TRBD2	TRBJ2-5	TGTGCCAGCAGCCAAGGCGGGACTAGCGGGGCTAGAAGTGAGACCCAGTACTTC	CASSQGGTSGARSETQYF
TRBV24-1	.	.	TRBJ2-1	TGTGCCACCAGTGACCGTACTAGCTTCATCGGAAATGAGCAGTTCTTC	CATSDRTSFIGNEQFF
TRBV28	.	TRBD2	TRBJ2-7	TGTGCCAGCACAACTAGCGGGAGAGGGTACGAGCAGTACTTC	CASTTSGRGYEQYF
TRBV7-8	once	.	TRBJ1-5	TGTGCCAGCAGTTATAGCAATCAGCCCCAGCATTTT	CASSYSNQPQHF
TRBV27	.	.	TRBJ2-1	TGTGCCAGCAGTTCGGTTTCTAAAGTCCGTGAGCAGTTCTTC	CASSSVSKVREQFF
TRBV6-5	medium-sized	TRBD2	TRBJ2-5	TGTGCCAGCAGTTACCTGGCGGGAGGAAGTCAAGAGACCCAGTACTTC	CASSYLAGGSQETQYF
TRBV27	.	TRBD1	TRBJ2-7	TGTGCCAGCAGTCAACAGGGGGCGAGATACGAGCAGTACTTC	CASSQQGARYEQYF
TRBV18	.	.	TRBJ2-1	TGTGCCAGCTCACCCTTCGGGACTTTCTCCTACAATGAGCAGTTCTTC	CASSPFGTFSYNEQFF
TRBV4-3	.	.	TRBJ2-1	TGCGCCAGCAGCCAAGAAAGGGGGGGCGGATATGAGCAGTTCTTC	CASSQERGGGYEQFF
TRBV14	.	TRBD1	TRBJ1-6	TGTGCCAGCAGCCAAGCGACAGGGGTTTCTTCACCCCTCCACTTT	CASSQATGVSSPLHF
TRBV5-8	few	TRBD2	TRBJ2-1	TGTGCCAGCAGCTTGGTACCGGGACTAGCGAATGAGCAGTTCTTC	CASSLVPGLANEQFF